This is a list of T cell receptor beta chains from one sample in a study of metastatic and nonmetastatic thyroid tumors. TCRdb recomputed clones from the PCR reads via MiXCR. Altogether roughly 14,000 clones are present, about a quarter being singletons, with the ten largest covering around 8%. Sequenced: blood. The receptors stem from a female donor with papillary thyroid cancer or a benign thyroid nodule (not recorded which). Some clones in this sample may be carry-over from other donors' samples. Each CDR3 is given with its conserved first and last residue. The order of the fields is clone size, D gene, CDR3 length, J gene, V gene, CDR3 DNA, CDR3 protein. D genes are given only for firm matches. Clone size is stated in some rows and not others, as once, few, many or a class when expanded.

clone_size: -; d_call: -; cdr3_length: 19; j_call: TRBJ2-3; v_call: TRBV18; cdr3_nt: TGTGCCAGCTCAATGTTTTTTAGGGATAGAAACTCCGGGGCAGATACGCAGTATTTT; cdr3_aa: CASSMFFRDRNSGADTQYF
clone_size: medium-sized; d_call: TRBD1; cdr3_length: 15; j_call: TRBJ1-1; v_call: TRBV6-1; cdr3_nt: TGTGCCAGCATCGAACAGGGGGTCCCGAACACTGAAGCTTTCTTT; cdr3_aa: CASIEQGVPNTEAFF
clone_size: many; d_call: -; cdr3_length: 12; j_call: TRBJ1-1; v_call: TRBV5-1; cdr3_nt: TGCGCCAGCAGCGAAGGGTGGGCTGAAGCTTTCTTT; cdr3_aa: CASSEGWAEAFF
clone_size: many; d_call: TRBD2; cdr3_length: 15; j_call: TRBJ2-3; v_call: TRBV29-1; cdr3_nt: TGCAGCGTTGGGGCTAGCGGGGACCGCACAGATACGCAGTATTTT; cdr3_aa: CSVGASGDRTDTQYF
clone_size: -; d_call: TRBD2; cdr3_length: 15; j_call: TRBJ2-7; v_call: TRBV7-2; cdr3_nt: TGTGCCAGCAGCTTCCTAGGACTAGCGGGAGTTGAGCAGTACTTC; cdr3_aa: CASSFLGLAGVEQYF
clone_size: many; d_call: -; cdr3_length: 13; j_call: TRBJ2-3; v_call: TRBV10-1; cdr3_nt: TGCGCCAGCAGTGGGGGGGTGGGGGATACGCAGTATTTT; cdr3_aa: CASSGGVGDTQYF
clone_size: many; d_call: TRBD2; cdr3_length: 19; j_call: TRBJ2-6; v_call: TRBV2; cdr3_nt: TGTGCCAGCATGCTACCGGGACTAGCGGGAGCCGGGGGGGCCAACGTCCTGACTTTC; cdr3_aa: CASMLPGLAGAGGANVLTF
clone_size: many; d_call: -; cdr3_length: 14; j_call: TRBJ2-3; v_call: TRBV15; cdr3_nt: TGTGCCACCAGCCCGATGGGGGAGTCAGATACGCAGTATTTT; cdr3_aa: CATSPMGESDTQYF
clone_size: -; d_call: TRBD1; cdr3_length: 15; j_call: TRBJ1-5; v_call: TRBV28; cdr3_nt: TGTGCCAGCAGCCCCGGACAGGCAGGGCAACAGCCCCAGCATTTT; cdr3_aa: CASSPGQAGQQPQHF
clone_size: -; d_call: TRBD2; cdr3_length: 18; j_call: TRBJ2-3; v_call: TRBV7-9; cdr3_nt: TGTGCCAGCAGTCGATCCAGACTAGCAGGTGCTAGCACAGATACGCAGTATTTT; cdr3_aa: CASSRSRLAGASTDTQYF
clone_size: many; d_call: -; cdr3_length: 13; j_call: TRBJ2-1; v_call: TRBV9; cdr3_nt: TGTGCCAGCAGCGTAGCTGAGTACAATGAGCAGTTCTTC; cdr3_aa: CASSVAEYNEQFF
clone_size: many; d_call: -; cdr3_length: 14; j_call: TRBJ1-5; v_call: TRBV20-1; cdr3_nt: TGCAGTGCGCCGCGGGGGAAGGCCAATCAGCCCCAGCATTTT; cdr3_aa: CSAPRGKANQPQHF
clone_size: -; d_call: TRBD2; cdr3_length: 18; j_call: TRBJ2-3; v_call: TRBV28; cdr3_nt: TGTGCCAGCAGTTTTGAGGCGGGGGGACGTAGCAGCACAGATACGCAGTATTTT; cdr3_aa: CASSFEAGGRSSTDTQYF
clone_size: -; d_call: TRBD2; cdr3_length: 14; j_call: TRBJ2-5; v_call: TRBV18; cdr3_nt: TGTGCCAGCTCACCCCCCAGCGGGAGTGAGACCCAGTACTTC; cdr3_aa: CASSPPSGSETQYF
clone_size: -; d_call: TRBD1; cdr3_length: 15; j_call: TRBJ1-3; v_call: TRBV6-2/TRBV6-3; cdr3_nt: TGTGCCAGCAGTCGGACAGGGGCACATGGAAACACCATATATTTT; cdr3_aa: CASSRTGAHGNTIYF
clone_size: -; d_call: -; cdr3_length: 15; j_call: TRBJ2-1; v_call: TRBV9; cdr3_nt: TGTGCCAGCAGCGCCCAGCCCACCTCCTACAATGAGCAGTTCTTC; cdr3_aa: CASSAQPTSYNEQFF
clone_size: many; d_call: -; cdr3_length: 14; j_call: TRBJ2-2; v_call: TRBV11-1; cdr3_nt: TGTGCCAGCAGCTGGCGGCGGAACACCGGGGAGCTGTTTTTT; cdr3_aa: CASSWRRNTGELFF
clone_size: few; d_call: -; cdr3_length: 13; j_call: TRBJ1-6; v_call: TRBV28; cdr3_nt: TGTGCCAGCCTCCGGCAGGGGAGTCAGCCCCTCCACTTT; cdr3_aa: CASLRQGSQPLHF
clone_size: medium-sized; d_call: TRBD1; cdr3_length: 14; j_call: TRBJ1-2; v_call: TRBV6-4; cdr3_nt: TGTGCCAGCAGGCAGAGACAGGGAGAGAGCGGCTACACCTTC; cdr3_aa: CASRQRQGESGYTF
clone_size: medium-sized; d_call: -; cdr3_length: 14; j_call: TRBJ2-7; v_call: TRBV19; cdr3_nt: TGTGCCAGTAGTCCCCGAGACTTATCTTACGAGCAGTACTTC; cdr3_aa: CASSPRDLSYEQYF
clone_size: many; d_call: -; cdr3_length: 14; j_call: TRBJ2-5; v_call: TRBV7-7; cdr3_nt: TGTGCTAGCAGCCATGGGACGGATCAAGAGACCCAGTACTTC; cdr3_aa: CASSHGTDQETQYF
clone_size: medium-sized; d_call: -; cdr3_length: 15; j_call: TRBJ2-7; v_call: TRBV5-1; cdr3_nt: TGCGCCAGCAGCTTGGGCGGGACATCGCACTACGAGCAGTACTTC; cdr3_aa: CASSLGGTSHYEQYF
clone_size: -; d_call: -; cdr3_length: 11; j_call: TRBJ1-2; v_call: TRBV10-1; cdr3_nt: TGCGCCATCAGTGATGGGGATGTCTACACCTTC; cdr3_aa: CAISDGDVYTF
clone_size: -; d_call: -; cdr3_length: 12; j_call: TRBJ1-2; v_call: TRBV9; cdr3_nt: TGTGCCAGCAGCACAGGGAACTATGGCTACACCTTC; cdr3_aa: CASSTGNYGYTF
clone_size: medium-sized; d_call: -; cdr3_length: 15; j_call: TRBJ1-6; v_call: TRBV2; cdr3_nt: TGTGCCAGCAGTGAGTTCGGGGGGAGGGAGTCACCCCTCCACTTT; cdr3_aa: CASSEFGGRESPLHF
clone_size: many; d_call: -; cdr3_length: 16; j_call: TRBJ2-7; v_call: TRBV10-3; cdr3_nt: TGTGCCATCAGTGGGGGCGGAGTAATATCATCCTACGAGCAGTACTTC; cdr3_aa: CAISGGGVISSYEQYF
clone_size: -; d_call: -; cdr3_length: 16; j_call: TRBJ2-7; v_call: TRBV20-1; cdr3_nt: TGCAGTGCTGTGGACGCCCACTCTGTTGGCTACTACGAGCAGTACTTC; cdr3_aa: CSAVDAHSVGYYEQYF
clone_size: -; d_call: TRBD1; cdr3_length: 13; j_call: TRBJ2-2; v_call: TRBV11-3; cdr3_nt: TGTGCCAGCAGCCCGACAGGGGCCGGGGAGCTGTTTTTT; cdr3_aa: CASSPTGAGELFF
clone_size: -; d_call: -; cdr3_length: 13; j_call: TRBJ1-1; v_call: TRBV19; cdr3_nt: TGTGCCAGTATCCATACAGGGAGGACTGAAGCTTTCTTT; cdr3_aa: CASIHTGRTEAFF
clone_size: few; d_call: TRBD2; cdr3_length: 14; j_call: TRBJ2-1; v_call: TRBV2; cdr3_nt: TGTGCCATCCCAACTAGCGGGAGCGTAAAGGAGCAGTTCTTC; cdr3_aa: CAIPTSGSVKEQFF
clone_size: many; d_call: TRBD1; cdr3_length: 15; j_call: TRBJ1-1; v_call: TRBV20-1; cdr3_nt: TGCAGTGCTAGAGATCGGACAGGGTGGGCCACTGAAGCTTTCTTT; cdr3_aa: CSARDRTGWATEAFF
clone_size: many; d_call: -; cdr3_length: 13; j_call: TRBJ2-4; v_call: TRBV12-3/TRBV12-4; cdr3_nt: TGTGCCAGCAGTTTAGTACTAGCTGGCATTCAGTACTTC; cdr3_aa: CASSLVLAGIQYF
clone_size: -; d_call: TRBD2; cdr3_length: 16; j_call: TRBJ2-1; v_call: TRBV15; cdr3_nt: TGTGCCACCAGCACGAGGACTAGCGGGTTCCACAATGAGCAGTTCTTC; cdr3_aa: CATSTRTSGFHNEQFF
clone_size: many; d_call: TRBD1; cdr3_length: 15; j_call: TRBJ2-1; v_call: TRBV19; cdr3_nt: TGTGCCAGTACCATCACCGGGACAGGGGATCATGAGCAGTTCTTC; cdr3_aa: CASTITGTGDHEQFF
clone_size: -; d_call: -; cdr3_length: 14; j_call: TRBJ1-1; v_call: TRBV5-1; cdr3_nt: TGCGCCAGCAGCCCTAGACATTGGGCATCTGAAGCTTTCTTT; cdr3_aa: CASSPRHWASEAFF
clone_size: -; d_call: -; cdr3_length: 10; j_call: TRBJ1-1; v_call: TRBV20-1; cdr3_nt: TGCCTTACAGGGAACACTGAAGCTTTCTTT; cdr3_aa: CLTGNTEAFF
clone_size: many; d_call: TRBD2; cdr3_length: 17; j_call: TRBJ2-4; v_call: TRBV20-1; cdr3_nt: TGCAGTGCTAGAGATTTGAGTCGAGCGGGAGAGGGGAACATTCAGTACTTC; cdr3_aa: CSARDLSRAGEGNIQYF
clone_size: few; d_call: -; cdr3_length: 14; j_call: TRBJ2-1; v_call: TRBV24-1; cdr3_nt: TGTGCCACCAGTCGGCCACCTGTCTACAATGAGCAGTTCTTC; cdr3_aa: CATSRPPVYNEQFF
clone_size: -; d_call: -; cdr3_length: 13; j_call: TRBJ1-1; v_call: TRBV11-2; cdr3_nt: TGTGCCAGCAGCTTAAAGTGGGGCACTGAAGCTTTCTTT; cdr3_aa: CASSLKWGTEAFF
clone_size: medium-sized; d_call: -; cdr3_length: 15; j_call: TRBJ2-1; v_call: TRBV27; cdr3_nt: TGTGCCAGCAGTTTATCGAACGGGGGGCACAATGAGCAGTTCTTC; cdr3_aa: CASSLSNGGHNEQFF
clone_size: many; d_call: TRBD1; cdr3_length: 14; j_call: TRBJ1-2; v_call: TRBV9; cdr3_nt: TGTGCCAGCAGCGTAGCCCCAGGGGGCTATGGCTACACCTTC; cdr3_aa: CASSVAPGGYGYTF
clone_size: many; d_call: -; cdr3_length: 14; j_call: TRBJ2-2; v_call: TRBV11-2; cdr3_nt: TGTGCCAGCAGGAGGTCAGGGGAGGCCGGGGAGCTGTTTTTT; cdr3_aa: CASRRSGEAGELFF
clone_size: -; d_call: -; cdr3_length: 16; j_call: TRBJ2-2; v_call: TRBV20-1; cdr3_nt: TGCAGTGCTAGACGCAGGGGGCGGGAGTTTGACGGGGAGCTGTTTTTT; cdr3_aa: CSARRRGREFDGELFF
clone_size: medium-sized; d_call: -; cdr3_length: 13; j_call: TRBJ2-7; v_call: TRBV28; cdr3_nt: TGTGCCAGCAGTTTTGCAGGGTCCGGCGAGCAGTACTTC; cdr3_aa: CASSFAGSGEQYF
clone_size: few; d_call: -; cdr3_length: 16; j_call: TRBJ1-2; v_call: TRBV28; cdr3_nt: TGTGCCAGCAGACTGACAGGTGGGGGTTCGAGATATGGCTACACCTTC; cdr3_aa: CASRLTGGGSRYGYTF
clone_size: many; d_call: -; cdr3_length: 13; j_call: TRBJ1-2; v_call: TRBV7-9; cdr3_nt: TGTGCCAGCAGCCCAAACGGCAGATATGGCTACACCTTC; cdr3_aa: CASSPNGRYGYTF
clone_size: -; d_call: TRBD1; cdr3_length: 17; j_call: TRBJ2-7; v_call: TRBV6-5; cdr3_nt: TGTGCCAGCAGTTCACCCTCAGGGGACAGGTCATCCTACGAGCAGTACTTC; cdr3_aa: CASSSPSGDRSSYEQYF
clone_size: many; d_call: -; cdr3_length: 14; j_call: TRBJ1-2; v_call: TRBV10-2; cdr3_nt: TGCGCCAGCAGTGAGGGGGGCGCAGTCGGGGGCTACACCTTC; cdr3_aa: CASSEGGAVGGYTF
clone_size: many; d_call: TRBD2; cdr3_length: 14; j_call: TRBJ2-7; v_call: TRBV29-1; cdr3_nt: TGCAGCGTTGAAACCCTAGCGGGAGACTACGAGCAGTACTTC; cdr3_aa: CSVETLAGDYEQYF
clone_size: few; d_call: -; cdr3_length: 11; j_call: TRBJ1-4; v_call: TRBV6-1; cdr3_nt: TGTGCCACGACTCTGGGGGAAAAACTGTTTTTT; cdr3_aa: CATTLGEKLFF
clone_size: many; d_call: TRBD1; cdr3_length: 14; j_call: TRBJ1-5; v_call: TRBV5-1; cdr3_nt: TGCGCCAGCAGTCCCGGGACAGCCGAAGGCCCCCAGCATTTT; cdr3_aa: CASSPGTAEGPQHF
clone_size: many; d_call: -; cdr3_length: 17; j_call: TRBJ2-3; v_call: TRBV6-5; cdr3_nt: TGTGCCAGCAGTCCCGTACCCCCGGGGCCGGTAGCAGATACGCAGTATTTT; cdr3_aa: CASSPVPPGPVADTQYF
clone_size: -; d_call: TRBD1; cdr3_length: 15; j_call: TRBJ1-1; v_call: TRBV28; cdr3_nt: TGTGCCAGTAGTTACTTACAGGGGCCCAACACTGAAGCTTTCTTT; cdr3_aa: CASSYLQGPNTEAFF
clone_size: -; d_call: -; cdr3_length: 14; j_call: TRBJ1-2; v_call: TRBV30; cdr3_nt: TGTGCCTGGAGCCCTCCAGGGGTATTTTATGGCTACACCTTC; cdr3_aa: CAWSPPGVFYGYTF
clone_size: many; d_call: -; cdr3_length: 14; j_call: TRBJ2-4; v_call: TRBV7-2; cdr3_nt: TGTGCCAGCAGCGCGGGACTCGATTCAAACATTCAGTACTTC; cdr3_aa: CASSAGLDSNIQYF
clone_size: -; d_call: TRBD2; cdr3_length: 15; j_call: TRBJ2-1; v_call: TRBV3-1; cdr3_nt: TGTGCCAGCAGCCGGAGTAGCGGGAGGGCCGTTGAGCAGTTCTTC; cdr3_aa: CASSRSSGRAVEQFF
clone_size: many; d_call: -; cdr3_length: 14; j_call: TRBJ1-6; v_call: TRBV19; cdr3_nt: TGTGCCAGTATCTCCACAGGGAAGGACTCACCCCTCCACTTC; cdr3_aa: CASISTGKDSPLHF
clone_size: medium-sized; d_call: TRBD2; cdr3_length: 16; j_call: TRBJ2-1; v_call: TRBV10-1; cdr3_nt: TGCGCCAGCAGTGAGTCGATAGCGGGGAGGTACAATGAGCAGTTCTTC; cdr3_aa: CASSESIAGRYNEQFF
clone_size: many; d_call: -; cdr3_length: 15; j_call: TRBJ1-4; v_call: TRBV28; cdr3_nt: TGTGCCAGCAGCGACGACAGAGTAACTAATGAAAAACTGTTTTTT; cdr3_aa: CASSDDRVTNEKLFF